Below, 21 T cell receptor beta chains from the same sample are listed, as sequenced in a study of blood T cell repertoires in COVID-19 (dated by TCRdb to the early 2020s). Library preparation employed the immunoSEQ multiplex PCR assay. TCRdb limited this immuneACCESS table to in-frame rearrangements with V and J called. A share of clones is missing; checked studies link under half to unresolved V genes, and the rest is unexplained. Across this sample there are 190,000 or so clones, with approximately 88% seen only once. The top ten hold around 4% of the sample. What was sequenced was peripheral blood. The receptors stem from a woman in her thirties with acute or convalescent COVID-19.

The chain combines TRBV10-1 with TRBJ2-1, with a weak D call TRBD2 (6 bases). Per germline, CDR1 WNHNN and CDR2 SYGVQD (reference sequence). The V and J ends lost 3 bases and 8 bases respectively, with 14 bases between them. The CDR3 length is 14 residues. The CDR3 loop is CASSEASALDEQFF. In nucleotides, the CDR3 is TGCGCCAGCAGTGAAGCTAGCGCCTTGGATGAGCAGTTCTTC.

The V call is TRBV30, the J call TRBJ2-1; TRBD2 matches at 13 bases. The germline V gene encodes CDR1 GTSNPN and CDR2 SVGIG (reference sequence). The CDR3 totals 17 residues. V was pared by 0 bases and J by 7 bases, with 9 bases of the junction left unmatched. This CDR3 reads CAWSVIGTSGITNEQFF. In nucleotides, the CDR3 is TGTGCCTGGAGTGTAATTGGGACTAGCGGGATCACTAATGAGCAGTTCTTC.

The chain employs TRBV29-1 and TRBJ2-7; maybe TRBD1 (6 bases). The V and J ends lost 4 bases and 6 bases respectively, with 13 bases between them. Looked up from germline, CDR1 is SQVTM and CDR2 is ANQGSEA. This CDR3 is built from 12 residues. The CDR3 protein is CSVVQKGGEQYF. The CDR3 DNA reads TGCAGCGTTGTTCAAAAAGGGGGCGAGCAGTACTTC.

The V gene is TRBV6-5, the J gene TRBJ1-5; D is possibly TRBD1 (6 bases). Germline V gene lookup returns CDR1 MNHEY and CDR2 SVGAGI. The CDR3 sequence is 14 residues long. Trimming cost V 7 bases and J 5 bases, with 15 bases left between them. The CDR3 loop reads CASTRGGGYQPQHF. The DNA for the CDR3 is TGTGCCAGCACTAGGGGGGGTGGGTATCAGCCCCAGCATTTT.

V and J are TRBV6-5 and TRBJ1-1, with 10 bases matching TRBD1. V shed 3 bases and J 6 bases; nucleotides not matched to a gene: 1. CDR3 length equals 13 residues. Germline assignment: CDR1 MNHEY and CDR2 SVGAGI. The CDR3 DNA is TGTGCCAGCAGTTATGGGACAGGGGCTGAAGCTTTCTTT. It codes for CASSYGTGAEAFF.

The J gene is TRBJ2-1, the V gene TRBV10-3; possible D gene TRBD2, 5 bases. The V end was cut by 11 bases, the J end by 7 bases, with 12 bases between. The CDR3 has 11 amino acids. The germline gives CDR1 ENHRY, CDR2 SYGVKD. In nucleotides, the CDR3 is TGTGCCTCCGGGTCGGGGAATGAGCAGTTCTTC. It yields the protein CASGSGNEQFF.

The chain links TRBV11-2 to TRBJ2-5; 10 bases are shared with TRBD2. Germline V gene lookup returns CDR1 SGHAT and CDR2 FQNNGV. The CDR3 runs to 15 residues. V lost 2 bases to trimming and J lost 4 bases; unmatched junction nucleotides: 4. Written as DNA, the CDR3 is TGTGCCAGCAGCTTACTAGCGGGAGTGGGAGAGACCCAGTACTTC. Encoded protein: CASSLLAGVGETQYF.

CDR3 region: CASSFTPGVPSEAFF. The CDR3 region has the DNA TGTGCCAGCAGTTTCACTCCAGGGGTCCCCTCTGAAGCTTTCTTT. V and J are TRBV27 and TRBJ1-1; perhaps TRBD1 as D (6 bases). Per the germline V gene, CDR1 is MNHEY and CDR2 is SMNVEV (reference sequence). V lost 3 bases and J 6 bases, leaving 17 bases between the germline ends. This CDR3 contains 15 residues.

J is TRBJ2-2 and V is TRBV5-1; no definite D call. Germline V CDR1 and CDR2: SGHRS, YFSETQ. Trimming took off 6 bases at V and 1 base at J, with 13 bases between the two ends. The CDR3 sequence is 15 residues long. CDR3: CASTREALNTGELFF. The CDR3 nucleotides are TGCGCCAGCACGCGAGAAGCCTTGAACACCGGGGAGCTGTTTTTT.

CDR3 loop: CASWDRVGKLFF. As DNA, the CDR3 is TGTGCCAGCTGGGACAGGGTAGGAAAACTGTTTTTT. V and J are TRBV2 and TRBJ1-4; 9 bases agree with TRBD1. The V and J ends lost 8 bases and 10 bases, in that order; junction bases with no gene match: 5. The CDR3 spans 12 residues. Germline values: CDR1 SNHLY, CDR2 FYNNEI.

This rearrangement joins TRBV28 to TRBJ2-7; 9 bases match TRBD2. With V trimmed by 1 base and J by 4 bases, 5 bases remained unmatched. Germline CDR1 MDHEN, CDR2 SYDVKM. There are 15 residues in the CDR3. CDR3 sequence: CASSLYLAGSYEQYF. Written as DNA, the CDR3 is TGTGCCAGCAGTTTATATCTAGCGGGGTCATACGAGCAGTACTTC.

The rearrangement joins TRBV7-9 to TRBJ2-2; D is uncertain. Trimming removed 8 bases at V and 2 bases at J, with 9 bases between. The germline gives CDR1 SEHNR, CDR2 FQNEAQ (reference sequence). The CDR3 loop spans 13 amino acids. The CDR3 loop is CASPDTNTGELFF. The CDR3 bases are TGTGCCAGCCCCGACACTAACACCGGGGAGCTGTTTTTT.

The chain recombines TRBV6-5 with TRBJ2-5; TRBD2 aligns across 10 bases. CDR1 is MNHEY, CDR2 SVGAGI, per germline. The J segment lost 6 bases and the V segment lost 8 bases, leaving 9 bases of the junction unmatched. CDR3 length: 14 residues. The CDR3 sequence: CASESSGSGKTQYF. The CDR3 DNA reads as TGTGCCAGCGAGTCTAGCGGGAGTGGGAAGACCCAGTACTTC.

There are a few counts of this clone. The chain couples TRBV28 to TRBJ1-5, with TRBD1 matching over 8 bases. The CDR3 length is 15 residues. The junction had 10 bases not matched to a gene; V was cut back by 6 bases and J by 6 bases. Germline CDR1 reads MDHEN; CDR2 reads SYDVKM. CDR3 sequence: CASSWTGKGSQPQHF. In DNA, the CDR3 is TGTGCCAGCAGCTGGACAGGGAAAGGGAGTCAGCCCCAGCATTTT.

In this sample, this clone turned up a few times. This sequence joins TRBV7-9 and TRBJ1-2; D is perhaps TRBD1 (6 bases). The germline CDR1 and CDR2 sequences are SEHNR and FQNEAQ (reference sequence). The V gene lost 1 base and the J gene lost 6 bases, with 9 bases spanning the gap. The CDR3 consists of 13 residues. The CDR3 nucleotides are TGTGCCAGCAGCTTAGGGGGGCGAGATGGCTACACCTTC. Protein: CASSLGGRDGYTF.

A remark on this clone: The DNA is omitted, as the CDR3 cannot be located on it reliably, and the CDR3 follows TCRdb's listing. The chain combines TRBV6-5 with TRBJ1-1. Germline V gene sequence: CDR1 MNHEY, CDR2 SVGAGI. The CDR3 contains 12 residues when both ends are counted. CDR3 in amino acids: CASLFAGGASFF.

The chain uses TRBV6-5 and TRBJ2-3, with unresolved D. This CDR3 is 13 amino acids long. Germline CDR1 reads MNHEY; CDR2 reads SVGAGI. The V end lost 5 bases, the J end lost 6 bases, and 12 bases lay between the germline ends. The chain's CDR3 is CASSTNSGDTQYF. The CDR3 coding sequence is TGTGCCAGCAGTACGAACAGTGGGGATACGCAGTATTTT.

This clone was observed a single time. V gene TRBV20-1 combines with J gene TRBJ2-7; D remains unclear. The CDR3 contains 10 residues. The V gene's germline CDR1 is DFQATT and CDR2 SNEGSKA (reference sequence). Trimming removed 6 bases from V and 3 bases from J, with 6 bases in between. CDR3 sequence (DNA): TGCAGTGCCCAGGTCTACGAGCAGTACTTC. Its protein is CSAQVYEQYF.

The rearrangement uses TRBV2 and TRBJ1-5; 7 bases agree with TRBD1. CDR3 size: 13 residues. Trimming at V came to 8 bases and at J to 11 bases, leaving 12 bases not matched to a gene. Germline loops: CDR1 SNHLY, CDR2 FYNNEI. The CDR3 spells CASVWDREGAQHF. The CDR3 nucleotides are TGTGCCAGCGTTTGGGACAGAGAAGGGGCCCAGCATTTT.

This chain joins TRBV19 and TRBJ2-3, with D tentatively TRBD2 (5 bases). Deletions cut 7 bases from V and 0 bases from J, with 17 bases between. Looked up from germline, CDR1 is LNHDA and CDR2 is SQIVND (reference sequence). The CDR3 consists of 16 residues. The CDR3 reads CASKALADPSTDTQYF. CDR3 DNA sequence: TGTGCCAGTAAGGCGCTAGCCGATCCTAGCACAGATACGCAGTATTTT.

The chain's CDR3 is CASSLAVSAGELFF. The CDR3 DNA sequence: TGCGCCAGCAGCTTGGCGGTTTCGGCCGGGGAGCTGTTTTTT. The chain employs TRBV5-1 and TRBJ2-2, with D unresolved. Per the germline V gene, CDR1 is SGHRS and CDR2 is YFSETQ. Trimming left V 0 bases short and J 6 bases short, with 9 bases between. The length of the CDR3 is 14 residues.